What follows are 32 T cell receptor beta chains derived from one specimen sequenced in a study of T cells in Graves' hyperthyroidism and ophthalmopathy. TCR beta CDR3 region amplification was performed from RNA transcripts. When the TCR CDR3 underwent first-round RT-PCR, the HTBI primer set was used. TCRdb analysed the multiplex PCR reads with MiXCR anew, one entry per CDR3 protein. Counted here are hundreds of thousands of distinct CDR3 sequences, about 17% occurring once; the ten biggest clones make up less than 4.5%. Sequences were obtained from blood. Receptor source: a woman under 40 with Graves' hyperthyroidism.

This clonotype was detected only a few times. The chain has TRBV14 and TRBJ1-2; 10 bases map to TRBD1. The ends lost 5 bases at V and 4 bases at J; junction bases unmatched: 22. The CDR3 has 20 amino acids. Germline CDR1 is SGHDN and CDR2 is FVKESK. The CDR3 loop is CASSARRTPGQGHKVYGYTF. The CDR3, as DNA: TGTGCCAGCAGCGCAAGAAGAACGCCGGGACAGGGGCATAAAGTCTATGGCTACACCTTC.

The sample holds one count of this clonotype. This may come from a read error, since a much larger clone is one base off. This chain links TRBV7-3 with TRBJ2-1; D not certain. The CDR3 runs 14 residues. Between the trimmed V and J ends, which lost 5 bases and 6 bases, there was a span of 14 bases. Germline V CDR1 and CDR2: SGHTA, FQGTGA. The CDR3 DNA reads as TGTGCCAGCAGCCCCACGGCCATAGTCAATGAGCAGTTCTTC. Translation gives CASSPTAIVNEQFF. Supplemented by reference TRBV7-3 and TRBJ2-1, the full variable domain reads GAGVSQTPSNKVTEKGKYVELRCDPISGHTALYWYRQSLGQGPEFLIYFQGTGAADDSGLPNDRFFAVRPEGSVSTLKIQRTERGDSAVYLCASSPTAIVNEQFFGPGTRLTVL.

This clonotype was picked up a small number of times. V is TRBV24-1 and J is TRBJ2-7, with D unresolved. V lost 5 bases and J lost 5, with 12 bases in between. The CDR3 extends over 13 amino acids. Germline loops: CDR1 KGHDR, CDR2 SFDVKD. The CDR3, as DNA: TGTGCCACCAGTGCGAAGGGTGGGGACGAGCAGTACTTC. Residues: CATSAKGGDEQYF.

There are a few counts of this clonotype. The CDR3 region has the DNA TGTGCCAGCAGCCGCCTCCCGAGGTGGTTTGAGCAGTTCTTC. Translating it yields CASSRLPRWFEQFF. The chain carries TRBV28 and TRBJ2-1; D ambiguous. The CDR3 sequence is 14 residues long. V lost 6 bases and J 9 bases, leaving 18 bases between the germline ends. Germline CDR1 and CDR2: MDHEN and SYDVKM.

The rearrangement joins TRBV7-2 to TRBJ2-3, with 11 bases fitting TRBD2. Looked up from germline, CDR1 is SGHTA and CDR2 is FQGNSA. Germline trimming cut 5 bases from V and 2 bases from J; bases unmatched to any gene: 6. CDR3 length: 16 residues. CDR3 protein: CASSPGTSGATDTQYF. CDR3 nucleotide sequence: TGTGCCAGCAGCCCGGGGACTAGCGGAGCCACAGATACGCAGTATTTT.

This chain connects TRBV6-1 to TRBJ1-4; the D is unclear. Between the trimmed V and J ends, which lost 6 bases and 0 bases, there was a span of 14 bases. In germline, CDR1 is MNHNS, CDR2 SASEGT. This CDR3 has 16 amino acids. The CDR3 region is CASRRRHGATNEKLFF. CDR3 coding DNA: TGTGCCAGCAGACGACGACACGGCGCAACTAATGAAAAACTGTTTTTT.

This clonotype was observed at least ten times. The V and J genes are TRBV2 and TRBJ1-5; D may be TRBD1 (6 bases). Trimming left V 4 bases short and J 1 base short, with 11 bases between. Germline CDR1 reads SNHLY; CDR2 reads FYNNEI. CDR3 size: 15 residues. CDR3 amino acids: CASSALGTSNQPQHF. The CDR3 DNA reads as TGTGCCAGCAGTGCGCTCGGGACAAGCAATCAGCCCCAGCATTTT.

This clonotype was detected a few times. The V gene is TRBV5-1, the J gene TRBJ2-1; TRBD2 is a possible D gene (5 bases). The CDR3 extends over 15 amino acids. Germline CDR1 is SGHRS and CDR2 is YFSETQ. V gave up 9 bases and J gave up 5 bases, with 21 bases separating them. CDR3 in amino acids: CATRPSGSQNNEQFF. The CDR3 bases are TGCGCCACTCGCCCAAGCGGCAGTCAAAACAATGAGCAGTTCTTC. The whole variable domain, filled in from reference TRBV5-1 and TRBJ2-1, reads KAGVTQTPRYLIKTRGQQVTLSCSPISGHRSVSWYQQTPGQGLQFLFEYFSETQRNKGNFPGRFSGRQFSNSRSEMNVSTLELGDSALYLCATRPSGSQNNEQFFGPGTRLTVL.

This clonotype showed up just a few times. This chain uses TRBV4-3 with TRBJ2-7, with a possible D match to TRBD1 (7 bases). This CDR3 region has 15 residues. V was cut by 1 base and J by 4 bases, with 14 bases left in between. The germline gives CDR1 LGHNA, CDR2 YSLEER. The CDR3 loop is CASSQVGQGGYEQYF. CDR3 sequence (DNA): TGCGCCAGCAGCCAAGTAGGGCAGGGGGGATACGAGCAGTACTTC.

The rearrangement uses TRBV6-2 or TRBV6-3 and TRBJ1-4; weak D call: TRBD1 (6 bases). Germline V CDR1 and CDR2: MNHEY, SVGEGT. With 6 bases removed from V and 7 bases from J, the gap between germline ends came to 15 bases. The CDR3 spans 14 residues. CDR3 residues: CASRPYGTSEKLFF. Here the CDR3 DNA reads TGTGCCAGCAGGCCGTACGGGACAAGTGAAAAACTGTTTTTT.

This clonotype was seen ten or more times. CDR3 coding DNA: TGCAGTGCTAGTCCCCTAGCGGGAGTAAGGTATGAGCAGTTCTTC. The encoded protein is CSASPLAGVRYEQFF. The chain links TRBV20-1 to TRBJ2-1, with 10 bases identical to TRBD2. V shed 3 bases, J shed 8 bases, and the junction held 10 bases outside the gene matches. Germline CDR1 reads DFQATT; CDR2 reads SNEGSKA (reference sequence). CDR3 length equals 15 residues.

Turning to this clonotype: Being one base from a much bigger clone, this may be a read error. The J gene is TRBJ2-7, the V gene TRBV27; D may be TRBD2 (5 bases). Matching the DNA end better, TRBJ2-1 makes the J call doubtful. CDR1 MNHEY and CDR2 SMNVEV come from the germline V gene (reference sequence). The CDR3 contains 15 residues. CDR3 nucleotides: TGTGCCAGCAGCCGCACTGGCGGGCCAGCCTACGAGCAGTTCTTC. Translation gives CASSRTGGPAYEQFF.

At least ten counts were recorded for this clonotype. The chain joins TRBV10-3 to TRBJ1-2; D uncertain. CDR1 and CDR2 from the germline V gene are ENHRY and SYGVKD. The CDR3 contains 15 residues. The ends were cut back, 0 bases at V and 2 bases at J, with 10 bases in the middle. The CDR3 nucleotides are TGTGCCATCAGTGAGTCGATTGGACCCAACTATGGCTACACCTTC. It yields the protein CAISESIGPNYGYTF.

In its sample, this clonotype was seen many times. The CDR3 sequence is CATSEGGSYEQYF. CDR3 nucleotide sequence: TGTGCCACCAGTGAAGGGGGTTCCTACGAGCAGTACTTC. The rearrangement joins TRBV24-1 to TRBJ2-7, with D tentatively TRBD1 (6 bases). Trimming took off 4 bases at V and 1 base at J, with 7 bases between the two ends. The CDR3 length is 13 residues. CDR1 KGHDR and CDR2 SFDVKD come from the germline V gene.

This clonotype was seen many times. As DNA, the CDR3 is TGTGCCAGCAGTTTATCAATTGGCAGGACAGATAACTATGGCTACACCTTC. It specifies CASSLSIGRTDNYGYTF. The chain is built from TRBV27 and TRBJ1-2; D might be TRBD1 (6 bases). This CDR3 has 17 amino acids. Trimming took off 0 bases at V and 1 base at J, with 15 bases between the two ends. From germline, CDR1 is MNHEY and CDR2 SMNVEV (reference sequence).

This clonotype was counted many times. This chain links TRBV5-1 with TRBJ2-3; unclear D gene. The CDR3 sequence is 15 residues long. Germline CDR1 and CDR2: SGHRS and YFSETQ. Trimming shortened V by 0 bases and J by 2 bases, and 10 bases separated the two germline ends. The DNA for the CDR3 is TGCGCCAGCAGCTTGGGATTGGCTTACACAGATACGCAGTATTTT. Translation gives CASSLGLAYTDTQYF.

A note on this clonotype: An end of the junction does not agree with germline; a read error may underlie this. The rearrangement links TRBV7-3 to TRBJ2-1; D is unresolved. Germline CDR1 and CDR2: SGHTA and FQGTGA. The CDR3 contains 12 residues. CDR3 nucleotide sequence: TGTGCCGGCAGCTTAAATGGCAATGAGCAGTTCTTC. Its translation: CAGSLNGNEQFF.

The genes are TRBV30 and TRBJ2-5; no clear D gene. Trimming cost V 2 bases and J 5 bases, with 12 bases left between them. Looked up from germline, CDR1 is GTSNPN and CDR2 is SVGIG (reference sequence). The CDR3 contains 13 residues. The CDR3 DNA is TGTGCCTGGAGTTCGTGGGCTGGGGAGACCCAGTACTTC. Its protein product is CAWSSWAGETQYF. The full variable domain, rest sourced from reference TRBV30 and TRBJ2-5, is SQTIHQWPATLVQPVGSPLSLECTVEGTSNPNLYWYRQAAGRGLQLLFYSVGIGQISSEVPQNLSASRPQDRQFILSSKKLLLSDSGFYLCAWSSWAGETQYFGPGTRLLVL.

About this clonotype itself: A much more abundant neighbour one base away suggests this may be a read error. This rearrangement joins TRBV10-1 to TRBJ2-1, with 11 bases that match TRBD1. The V gene's germline CDR1 is WNHNN and CDR2 SYGVQD (reference sequence). This CDR3 is 15 amino acids long. This chain's CDR3 is CASRKDRGQDNEQLF. The CDR3 bases are TGCGCCAGCAGGAAGGACAGGGGGCAGGACAATGAGCAGCTCTTC.

This clonotype was picked up a small number of times. This rearrangement joins TRBV25-1 to TRBJ2-3; possible D gene TRBD2, 5 bases. Germline values: CDR1 MGHDK, CDR2 SYGVNS. This CDR3 comprises 15 residues. The V gene lost 3 bases and the J gene lost 1 base, with 11 bases spanning the gap. The CDR3 here is CASSEASSRTDTQYF. The CDR3, as DNA: TGTGCCAGCAGTGAGGCTAGCAGCCGCACAGATACGCAGTATTTT.

Ten or more counts support this clonotype. The chain combines TRBV12-3 or TRBV12-4 with TRBJ2-3; 11 bases agree with TRBD2. The V segment lost 5 bases and the J segment 1 base; nucleotides outside the gene matches: 5. CDR3 length: 16 residues. CDR3 in DNA: TGTGCCAGCAGTGGGACTAGCGGAGCCGGCACAGATACGCAGTATTTT. It yields the protein CASSGTSGAGTDTQYF.

In this sample, this clonotype turned up many times. The chain joins TRBV20-1 to TRBJ2-1, with a possible D match to TRBD2 (6 bases). From germline, CDR1 is DFQATT and CDR2 SNEGSKA (reference sequence). This CDR3 contains 12 residues. V shed 5 bases and J shed 6 bases, with 11 bases lying between them. CDR3: CSAEEGTNEQFF. CDR3 in DNA: TGCAGTGCTGAGGAGGGGACCAATGAGCAGTTCTTC.

On this clonotype: A read error may explain this, as a much larger clone is one base away. The chain joins TRBV20-1 to TRBJ2-1, with TRBD2 matching over 9 bases. Unmatched junction bases numbered 9, after V lost 5 bases and J lost 7 bases. Germline V CDR1 and CDR2: DFQATT, SNEGSKA (reference sequence). The CDR3 is made up of 14 amino acids. This chain's CDR3 is CSAFGASGKNEQFF. The CDR3, as DNA: TGCAGTGCTTTCGGGGCTAGCGGGAAGAATGAGCAGTTCTTC.

This clonotype has ten or more counts. The chain carries TRBV6-1 and TRBJ2-5, with TRBD1 matching 9 bases. The CDR3 extends over 15 amino acids. Germline CDR1 and CDR2: MNHNS and SASEGT. J was trimmed by 0 bases and V by 7 bases; bases with no gene match: 6. The CDR3 loop is CASTIRDRDQETQYF. The CDR3 DNA is TGTGCCAGCACCATCCGGGACAGGGACCAAGAGACCCAGTACTTC.

This clonotype was seen at least ten times. This chain uses TRBV2 with TRBJ2-7; 7 bases line up with TRBD1. Trimming removed 7 bases from V and 3 bases from J; junction bases left unmatched: 3. The CDR3 has 12 amino acids. The germline gives CDR1 SNHLY, CDR2 FYNNEI. This CDR3 is CASTDRVYEQYF. The CDR3 DNA sequence: TGTGCCAGCACCGACAGGGTCTACGAGCAGTACTTC.

This clonotype was seen at least ten times. The CDR3 DNA reads as TGTGCCAGCAGCGTCTCACCAGGGGGTAACACTGAAGCTTTCTTT. Its translation is CASSVSPGGNTEAFF. V and J are TRBV7-2 and TRBJ1-1; 7 bases fit TRBD1. This CDR3 is built from 15 residues. V trimming: 5 bases; J trimming: 2 bases; junction bases outside the gene matches: 8. Germline V CDR1 and CDR2: SGHTA, FQGNSA.

This clonotype was found many times. The CDR3 DNA sequence: TGTGCCAGCAGCTTAGTGGTACTAGCGGGTTTGTACTTC. This codes for CASSLVVLAGLYF. The chain couples TRBV11-2 to TRBJ2-5; TRBD2 matches 9 bases. Germline V gene sequence: CDR1 SGHAT, CDR2 FQNNGV. The CDR3 length is 13 residues. Losses at the gene ends were 1 base for V and 13 bases for J; bases not matched to a gene: 7. The full variable domain, in which reference TRBV11-2 and TRBJ2-5 provide the parts outside the CDR3, is EAGVAQSPRYKIIEKRQSVAFWCNPISGHATLYWYQQILGQGPKLLIQFQNNGVVDDSQLPKDRFSAERLKGVDSTLKIQPAKLEDSAVYLCASSLVVLAGLYFGPGTRLLVL.

The chain is built from TRBV7-9 and TRBJ1-2, with D possibly matching TRBD1 (5 bases). CDR3 size: 16 residues. Trimming took off 1 base at V and 0 bases at J, with 12 bases between the two ends. Germline CDR1 and CDR2: SEHNR and FQNEAQ (reference sequence). The CDR3 is CASSLVLDTSNYGYTF. The CDR3 region has the DNA TGTGCCAGCAGCTTAGTTCTGGACACCTCTAACTATGGCTACACCTTC.

The sample holds many counts of this clonotype. The DNA for the CDR3 is TGTGCCAGCAGTTACAGGGGAATGAGCTCCTACGAGCAGTACTTC. It specifies CASSYRGMSSYEQYF. This chain uses TRBV27 with TRBJ2-7; 7 nucleotides agree with TRBD1. The junction had 6 bases not matched to a gene; V was cut back by 4 bases and J by 0 bases. The CDR3 is 15 amino acids. CDR1 is MNHEY, CDR2 SMNVEV, per germline (reference sequence).

This clonotype occurred many times. The CDR3 loop is CASSSTGYERETQYF. The DNA for the CDR3 is TGTGCCAGCAGTTCGACAGGTTATGAGCGAGAGACCCAGTACTTC. J is TRBJ2-5 and V is TRBV27; D perhaps matches TRBD1 (6 bases). Trimming cost V 4 bases and J 4 bases, with 16 bases left between them. The CDR3 contains 15 residues. Germline values: CDR1 MNHEY, CDR2 SMNVEV (reference sequence).

This clonotype was recorded at least ten times. The rearrangement uses TRBV30 and TRBJ2-1; D gene ambiguous. The CDR3 contains 12 residues. Germline CDR1 reads GTSNPN; CDR2 reads SVGIG (reference sequence). Trimming removed 0 bases at V and 5 bases at J, with 5 bases between. DNA for the CDR3: TGTGCCTGGAGTGTGCAGGACAATGAGCAGTTCTTC. As protein: CAWSVQDNEQFF.

Ten or more counts support this clonotype. The chain couples TRBV28 to TRBJ1-1; no reliable D call. CDR1 is MDHEN, CDR2 SYDVKM, per germline. The CDR3 runs 13 residues. V lost 3 bases and J 4 bases, leaving 9 bases between the germline ends. CDR3 loop: CASSLYRGTEAFF. CDR3 DNA sequence: TGTGCCAGCAGTTTGTACCGCGGCACTGAAGCTTTCTTT.